The clone carrying this TCR beta chain has a handful of counts. Its specificity is unknown. The protocol was immunoSEQ multiplex PCR, while the TCRdb copy is restricted to in-frame clones and leaves out a portion. The repertoire has about 1.4 million clones, approximately 96% of them found once; the top ten carry approximately 1%. The sample is drawn from a study of shared clonotypes between healthy human individuals. On the study more broadly: The study enrolled two women and a few men aged 18 to 49.

CD4+ cells underwent separation, giving CD45RA+ naive and CD45RA-negative memory subsets. The CDR3 is made up of 14 amino acids. Trimming cost V 7 bases and J 2 bases, with 15 bases left between them. CDR1 and CDR2 (germline): MNHNY, SVGAGI (reference sequence). General study findings and limits: The study's rarefaction showed incomplete sorted-subset sequencing despite large depth.

Material for sequencing was naive CD4+ T cells sorted from blood. Stated subset: CD45RA+ positively selected. The receptor's source is a man younger than 40 in good health. This sequence joins TRBV6-6 and TRBJ2-7, with D tentatively TRBD1 or TRBD2 (5 bases each). The CDR3 is CASTRRDGAYEQYF. CDR3 DNA: TGTGCCAGCACGCGCCGGGACGGAGCCTACGAGCAGTACTTC.